This T cell receptor (beta chain) was sequenced in a study of neurological immune-mediated disorders. CDR1 and CDR2 (germline): SEHNR, FQNEAQ (reference sequence). The V and J ends lost 4 bases and 0 bases respectively, with 10 bases between them. The CDR3 spans 15 residues. Time point noted: longitudinal time-point 3. PBMCs numbering 2 million and stored at -80 C yielded the unsorted libraries. Whole-study findings and limits: TCR-beta repertoires seemed private in all groups, with no expanded CDR3 amino acid sequences shared.

A single record per CDR3 protein comes from TCRdb applying MiXCR to the 5' RACE reads. The repertoire holds around 100,000 distinct CDR3 sequences, with more than 10% as singletons. In this sample, this clonotype turned up many times. The antigen remains unidentified. The specimen was PBMCs. The receptor comes from a female donor with HTLV-1-associated myelopathy (HAM/TSP). The chain combines TRBV7-9 with TRBJ2-1; D gene unclear. The CDR3 sequence: CASSSDSYSYNEQFF. The CDR3 DNA reads as TGTGCCAGCAGCTCCGACTCTTACTCCTACAATGAGCAGTTCTTC.